The 2 T cell receptor beta chains below were found in one sample sequenced in a study of T cells in Graves' hyperthyroidism and ophthalmopathy. RNA transcripts were the template for amplifying TCR beta CDR3 regions. With the HTBI primer set, the TCR CDR3 went through a first round of RT-PCR. Each CDR3 protein is one row after TCRdb ran MiXCR on the multiplex PCR reads. The data contain fewer than 700,000 distinct CDR3 sequences, under 20% of them singletons. Sequenced: blood. The receptor set was obtained from a woman between 18 and 29 years old with Graves' ophthalmopathy.

This clonotype was observed many times. The V and J genes are TRBV6-1 and TRBJ1-2; D might be TRBD1 (5 bases). Germline loops: CDR1 MNHNS, CDR2 SASEGT. V dropped 7 bases and J dropped 0 bases, with 15 bases sitting between them. The CDR3 spans 15 residues. The CDR3 here is CASTTGPTANYGYTF. CDR3 coding DNA: TGTGCCAGCACAACGGGGCCAACCGCTAACTATGGCTACACCTTC.

This clonotype was observed many times. J is TRBJ1-3 and V is TRBV11-2; 8 positions agree with TRBD1. Germline loops: CDR1 SGHAT, CDR2 FQNNGV. The CDR3 totals 17 residues. The V segment lost 3 bases and the J segment 0 bases; nucleotides outside the gene matches: 7. CDR3 sequence reads: CASSFRDRLASGNTIYF. As DNA, the CDR3 is TGTGCCAGCAGCTTCCGGGACAGGCTCGCCTCTGGAAACACCATATATTTT.